The clone carrying this T cell receptor beta chain was counted once. The sample comes from a study of control samples from healthy donors and cancer patients. Clones were read by immunoSEQ multiplex PCR, and TCRdb kept only the in-frame ones, dropping some. This sample carries about 60,000 clones, 90% of them seen once, and the ten largest clones take about 1.2%. The germline V gene encodes CDR1 MNHEY and CDR2 SVGEGT. V gave up 3 bases and J gave up 4 bases; unmatched junction bases: 22. The CDR3 is made up of 20 amino acids. The specimen was PBMCs. The sequence derives from a woman aged 45-65 years with colorectal cancer. The chain combines TRBV6-2 or TRBV6-3 with TRBJ2-7; 9 bases are a match to TRBD2. CDR3: CASSYVVGSGGPPATYEQYF. The CDR3 coding sequence is TGTGCCAGCAGTTATGTTGTGGGTAGCGGGGGCCCCCCCGCGACTTACGAGCAGTACTTC.